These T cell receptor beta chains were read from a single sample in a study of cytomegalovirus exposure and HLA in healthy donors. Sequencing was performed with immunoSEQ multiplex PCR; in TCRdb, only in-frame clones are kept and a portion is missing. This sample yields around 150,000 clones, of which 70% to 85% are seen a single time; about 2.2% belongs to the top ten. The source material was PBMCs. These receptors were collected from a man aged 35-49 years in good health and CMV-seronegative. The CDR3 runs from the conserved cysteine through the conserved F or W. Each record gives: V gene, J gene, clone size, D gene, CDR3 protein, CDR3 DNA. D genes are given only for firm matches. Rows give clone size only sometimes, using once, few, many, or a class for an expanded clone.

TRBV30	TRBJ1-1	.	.	CAWSGRNTEAFF	TGTGCCTGGAGTGGGAGGAACACTGAAGCTTTCTTT
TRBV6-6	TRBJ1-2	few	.	CASSYSDTGYGYTF	TGTGCCAGCAGTTACTCAGATACAGGGTACGGCTACACCTTC
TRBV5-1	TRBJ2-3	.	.	CASSLAVDTQYF	TGCGCCAGCAGCTTGGCCGTAGATACGCAGTATTTT
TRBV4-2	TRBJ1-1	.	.	CASSQGEGANTEAFF	TGTGCCAGCAGCCAAGGTGAAGGGGCGAACACTGAAGCTTTCTTT
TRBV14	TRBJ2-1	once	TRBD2	CASSLLAGGYSSSYNEQFF	TGTGCCAGCAGCCTACTAGCGGGAGGTTACTCAAGCTCCTACAATGAGCAGTTCTTC
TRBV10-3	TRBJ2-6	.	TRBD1	CAISRDRAAGANGLTF	TGTGCCATCAGCAGGGACAGGGCTGCTGGGGCCAACGGCCTGACTTTC
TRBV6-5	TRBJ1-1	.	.	CASTNPGFATEAFF	TGTGCCAGCACCAACCCAGGGTTCGCCACTGAAGCTTTCTTT
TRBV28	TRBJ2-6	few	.	CASSPPPGSGANVLTF	TGTGCCAGCAGCCCACCCCCGGGCTCTGGGGCCAACGTCCTGACTTTC
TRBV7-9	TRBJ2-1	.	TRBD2	CSSSLAAGLAGGGEQFF	TGTTCCAGCAGCTTAGCCGCGGGACTAGCGGGAGGGGGTGAGCAGTTCTTC
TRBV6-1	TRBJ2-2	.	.	CASRGPGQNTGELFF	TGTGCCAGCAGGGGACCGGGACAAAACACCGGGGAGCTGTTTTTT
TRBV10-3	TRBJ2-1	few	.	CAISDREPTYNEQFF	TGTGCCATCAGTGACAGGGAACCCACCTACAATGAGCAGTTCTTC
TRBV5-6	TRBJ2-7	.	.	CASSTSLVRYEQYF	TGTGCCAGCAGTACCTCCTTAGTGCGCTACGAGCAGTACTTC
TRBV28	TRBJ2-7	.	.	CACGDIYEQYF	TGTGCCTGTGGGGACATCTACGAGCAGTACTTC
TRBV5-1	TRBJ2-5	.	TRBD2	CASSLRLAGATQYF	TGCGCCAGCAGCCTCCGACTAGCGGGAGCCACCCAGTACTTC
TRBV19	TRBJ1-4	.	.	CASSDLRTSGEKLFF	TGTGCCAGTAGTGATTTAAGGACATCGGGTGAAAAACTGTTTTTT
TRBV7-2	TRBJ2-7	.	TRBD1	CASSLVPVQTGGMYEQYF	TGTGCCAGCAGCTTAGTCCCGGTCCAGACAGGGGGTATGTACGAGCAGTACTTC
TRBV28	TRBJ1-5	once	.	CASKSGQLQPQHF	TGTGCCAGCAAATCCGGACAGCTCCAGCCCCAGCATTTT
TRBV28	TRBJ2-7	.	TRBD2	CASTGTGTETSGSSYEQYF	TGTGCCAGCACCGGGACAGGGACAGAGACTAGCGGGAGCAGCTACGAGCAGTACTTC
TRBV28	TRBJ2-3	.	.	CASSFEGESTDTQYF	TGTGCCAGCAGTTTCGAGGGAGAGTCGACAGATACGCAGTATTTT
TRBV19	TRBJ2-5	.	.	CASSMGGATQYF	TGTGCCAGTAGTATGGGTGGGGCGACCCAGTACTTC
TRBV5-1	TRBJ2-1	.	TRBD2	CASSLAGGFEQFF	TGCGCCAGCAGCTTGGCGGGAGGGTTCGAGCAGTTCTTC
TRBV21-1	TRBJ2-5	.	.	CASRIQREGRETQYF	TGTGCCAGCAGAATCCAGCGGGAGGGTAGAGAGACCCAGTACTTC
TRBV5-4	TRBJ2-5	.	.	CASSSVRAKETQYF	TGTGCCAGCAGCAGTGTGAGAGCGAAAGAGACCCAGTACTTC
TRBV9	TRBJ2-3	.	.	CASSVGRAPDTQYF	TGTGCCAGCAGCGTAGGTAGAGCGCCAGATACGCAGTATTTT
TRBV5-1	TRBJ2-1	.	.	CASSPPLGSYNEQFF	TGCGCCAGCAGCCCGCCCCTAGGCTCCTACAATGAGCAGTTCTTC
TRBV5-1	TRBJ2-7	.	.	CASSSYDEQYF	TGCGCCAGCAGCTCCTATGACGAGCAGTACTTC
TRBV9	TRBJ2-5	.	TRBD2	CASSTGLQETQYF	TGTGCCAGCAGCACGGGACTACAAGAGACCCAGTACTTC
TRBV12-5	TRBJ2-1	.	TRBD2	CASGLVLAGGYNEQFF	TGTGCTAGTGGTTTGGTACTGGCGGGAGGATACAATGAGCAGTTCTTC
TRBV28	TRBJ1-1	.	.	CASSFRAADTEAFF	TGTGCCAGCAGTTTCAGGGCGGCAGACACTGAAGCTTTCTTT
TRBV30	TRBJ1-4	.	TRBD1	CAWSDEAMGQGGEKLFF	TGTGCCTGGAGTGACGAAGCGATGGGACAGGGTGGGGAAAAACTGTTTTTT
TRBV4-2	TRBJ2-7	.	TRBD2	CASSQLAGYEQYF	TGTGCCAGCAGCCAGCTAGCGGGATACGAGCAGTACTTC
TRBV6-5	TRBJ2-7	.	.	CASSRGAPAEQYF	TGTGCCAGCAGCAGGGGGGCTCCGGCCGAGCAGTACTTC
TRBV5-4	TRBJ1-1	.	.	CASSQGLGNTEAFF	TGTGCCAGCAGCCAGGGACTGGGAAACACTGAAGCTTTCTTT
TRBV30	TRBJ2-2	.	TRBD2	CAWSGLAGQVTGELFF	TGTGCCTGGAGTGGACTAGCGGGACAAGTCACCGGGGAGCTGTTTTTT
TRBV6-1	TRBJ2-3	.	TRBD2	CASSGTSGRAGIDTQYF	TGTGCCAGCAGTGGGACTAGCGGGAGGGCTGGCATAGATACGCAGTATTTT
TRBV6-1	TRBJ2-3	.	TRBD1	CASDRVGGDTQYF	TGTGCCAGCGACAGGGTTGGTGGGGATACGCAGTATTTT
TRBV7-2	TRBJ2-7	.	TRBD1	CASSLGPGTGNEQYF	TGTGCCAGCAGCTTAGGGCCCGGGACAGGGAACGAGCAGTACTTC
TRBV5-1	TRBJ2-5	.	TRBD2	CASSLVAGGGQETQYF	TGCGCCAGCAGCTTGGTGGCGGGAGGAGGGCAAGAGACCCAGTACTTC
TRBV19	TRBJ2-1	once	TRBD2	CASSIVPGGYNEQFF	TGTGCCAGTAGTATAGTGCCGGGAGGTTACAATGAGCAGTTCTTC
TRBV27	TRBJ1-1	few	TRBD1	CASVPPGGLEAFF	TGTGCCAGCGTCCCCCCAGGGGGCCTTGAAGCTTTCTTT
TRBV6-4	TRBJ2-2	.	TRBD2	CASSDGAGGTGELFF	TGTGCCAGCAGTGACGGGGCGGGAGGTACCGGGGAGCTGTTTTTT
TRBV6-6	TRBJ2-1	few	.	CASRNARLANEQFF	TGTGCCAGCAGAAATGCTCGACTCGCCAATGAGCAGTTCTTC
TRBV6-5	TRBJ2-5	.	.	CASSSPGVETQYF	TGTGCCAGCAGTTCCCCAGGGGTAGAGACCCAGTACTTC
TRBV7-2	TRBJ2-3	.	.	CASSFLPGTSTDTQYF	TGTGCCAGCAGCTTCCTTCCCGGGACTAGCACAGATACGCAGTATTTT
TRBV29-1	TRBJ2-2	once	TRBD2	CSVRASGSSTGELFF	TGCAGCGTTCGGGCTAGCGGGAGTAGCACCGGGGAGCTGTTTTTT
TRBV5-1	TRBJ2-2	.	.	CASSPGGGGPGELFF	TGCGCCAGCAGCCCCGGCGGGGGCGGTCCCGGGGAGCTGTTTTTT
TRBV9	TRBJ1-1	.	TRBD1	CASSSGTGTEAFF	TGTGCCAGCAGCTCCGGGACAGGGACTGAAGCTTTCTTT
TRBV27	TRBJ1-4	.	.	CASSLRTTNEKLFF	TGTGCCAGCAGTTTGAGGACAACTAATGAAAAACTGTTTTTT
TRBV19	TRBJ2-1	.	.	CASSIFNEQFF	TGTGCCAGTAGTATCTTCAATGAGCAGTTCTTC
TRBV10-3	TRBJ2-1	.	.	CAISEGQTPNEQFF	TGTGCCATCAGTGAGGGACAGACCCCAAATGAGCAGTTCTTC
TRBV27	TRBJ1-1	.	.	CASMGGGDTEAFF	TGTGCCAGCATGGGGGGAGGGGACACTGAAGCTTTCTTT
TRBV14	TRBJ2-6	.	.	CASSLQTVFSGANVLTF	TGTGCCAGCAGCCTCCAGACAGTTTTCTCTGGGGCCAACGTCCTGACTTTC
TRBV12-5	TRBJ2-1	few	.	CASGLVRSTNYNEQFF	TGTGCTAGTGGTTTGGTACGTTCAACTAACTACAATGAGCAGTTCTTC
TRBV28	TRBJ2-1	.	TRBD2	CASSPLTSGSEQFF	TGTGCCAGCAGTCCTCTGACTAGCGGATCTGAGCAGTTCTTC
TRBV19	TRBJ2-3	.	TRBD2	CASSIFGGSMDTQYF	TGTGCCAGTAGTATTTTTGGCGGGAGTATGGATACGCAGTATTTT
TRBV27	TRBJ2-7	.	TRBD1	CASSWGGGQGTYEQYF	TGTGCCAGCAGTTGGGGAGGGGGACAGGGGACCTACGAGCAGTACTTC
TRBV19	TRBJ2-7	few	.	CASSRWSSYEQYF	TGTGCCAGTAGCCGGTGGAGCAGCTACGAGCAGTACTTC
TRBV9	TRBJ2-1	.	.	CASSAIDEQFF	TGTGCCAGCAGCGCCATAGATGAGCAGTTCTTC
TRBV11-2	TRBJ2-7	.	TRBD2	CASSLGFFRAGVPEQYF	TGTGCCAGCAGCTTAGGATTTTTTCGGGCGGGAGTGCCCGAGCAGTACTTC